The source of this T cell receptor beta chain is a study of blood T cell repertoires in COVID-19. The CDR3 spans 17 residues. CDR1 and CDR2 (germline): PRHDT, FYEKMQ (reference sequence). This clone is a singleton in its sample. The germline gene is not matched at one end of the junction; a read error may be the cause. Two negative PCRs, clearance, or symptom resolution were required of recovered Cohort 3 donors. The data were produced by immunoSEQ multiplex PCR, yet TCRdb's version contains in-frame clones alone and is incomplete. This sample has about half a million clones, with roughly nine tenths found just once.

Sequencing input: PBMCs or T cells enriched from blood (not recorded which). The sequence was obtained from a woman aged 55-70 years who had recovered from COVID-19. The V gene is TRBV13, the J gene TRBJ2-3, with a possible D match to TRBD2 (6 bases). CDR3 nucleotide sequence: TGTGCCAGCAGCTTACAGCCGGGACTCTCTAGCACAAATACGCAGTATTTT. Translated, it gives CASSLQPGLSSTNTQYF. Full variable domain (rest looked up from reference TRBV13 and TRBJ2-3): AAGVIQSPRHLIKEKRETATLKCYPIPRHDTVYWYQQGPGQDPQFLISFYEKMQSDKGSIPDRFSAQQFSDYHSELNMSSLELGDSALYFCASSLQPGLSSTNTQYFGPGTRLTVL.